The subject of this entry is one T cell receptor (beta chain). Time point defined: blood at routine non-recurrence follow-up after resection. Unsorted samples of tumor, nontumor lung or frozen PBMC had their whole RNA sequenced. TCRdb re-called the 5' RACE reads with MiXCR, one entry per CDR3 protein. The sample shows about 110,000 distinct CDR3 sequences, approximately 10% of them seen only once. The CDR3 loop spans 13 amino acids. The V gene lost 7 bases and the J gene lost 1 base, with 10 bases spanning the gap. Germline V CDR1 and CDR2: MDHEN, SYDVKM. The sample is drawn from a study of spatial heterogeneity in lung cancer. Study details: Donation came from around 77 patients with untreated early-stage non-small cell lung cancer.

The genes are TRBV28 and TRBJ1-2; the D is unclear. This receptor was taken from a female donor with early-stage non-small cell lung cancer. This specimen was PBMCs, taken at follow-up. CDR3 sequence: CASTKADNYGYTF. In DNA, the CDR3 is TGTGCCAGCACCAAGGCGGATAACTATGGCTACACCTTC.